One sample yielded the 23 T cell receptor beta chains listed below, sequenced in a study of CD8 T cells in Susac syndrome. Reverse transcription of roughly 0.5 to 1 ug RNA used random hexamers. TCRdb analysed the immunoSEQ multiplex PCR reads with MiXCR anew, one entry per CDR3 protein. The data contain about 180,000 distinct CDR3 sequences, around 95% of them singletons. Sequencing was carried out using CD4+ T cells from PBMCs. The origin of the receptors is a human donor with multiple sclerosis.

The CDR3 protein is CASSRAGIETQYF. CDR3 nucleotide sequence: TGTGCCAGCAGTCGAGCTGGGATAGAGACCCAGTACTTC. The chain combines TRBV11-3 with TRBJ2-5; D is unclear. Germline-derived CDR1 and CDR2 are SGHNT and YENEEA. Trimming cost V 6 bases and J 4 bases, with 12 bases left between them. The CDR3 covers 13 residues.

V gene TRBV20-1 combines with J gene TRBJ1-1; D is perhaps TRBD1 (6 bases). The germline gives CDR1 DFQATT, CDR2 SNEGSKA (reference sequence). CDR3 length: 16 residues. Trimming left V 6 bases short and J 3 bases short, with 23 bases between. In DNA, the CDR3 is TGCAGTGCGGTCGACGTGCAGGGGCTACGGGACACTGAAGCTTTCTTT. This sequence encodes CSAVDVQGLRDTEAFF.

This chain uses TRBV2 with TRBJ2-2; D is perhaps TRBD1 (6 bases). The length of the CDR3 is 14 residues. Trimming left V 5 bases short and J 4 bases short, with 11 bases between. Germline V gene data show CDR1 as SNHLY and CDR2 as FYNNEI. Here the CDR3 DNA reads TGTGCCAGCAGTTGGACAGTGACCACCGGGGAGCTGTTTTTT. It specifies CASSWTVTTGELFF.

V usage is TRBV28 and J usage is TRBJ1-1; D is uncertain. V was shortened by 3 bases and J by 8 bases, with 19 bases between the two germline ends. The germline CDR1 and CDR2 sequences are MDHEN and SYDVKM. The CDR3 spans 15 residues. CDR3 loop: CASSFLDVGRVEAFF. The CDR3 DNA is TGTGCCAGCAGTTTTTTGGATGTGGGGAGGGTAGAAGCTTTCTTT.

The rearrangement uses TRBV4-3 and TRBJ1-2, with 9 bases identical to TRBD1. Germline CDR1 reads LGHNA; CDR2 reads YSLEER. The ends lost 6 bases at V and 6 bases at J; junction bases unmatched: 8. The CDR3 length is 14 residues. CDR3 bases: TGCGCCAGCAGTAGACAGGGGGTATCAGATGGCTACACCTTC. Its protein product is CASSRQGVSDGYTF.

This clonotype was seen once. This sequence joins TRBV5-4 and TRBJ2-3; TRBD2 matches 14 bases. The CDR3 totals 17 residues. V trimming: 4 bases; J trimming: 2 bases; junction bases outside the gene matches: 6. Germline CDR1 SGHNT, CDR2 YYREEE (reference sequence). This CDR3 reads CASSRGTSGGFTDTQYF. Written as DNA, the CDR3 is TGTGCCAGCAGCCGAGGGACTAGCGGGGGTTTCACAGATACGCAGTATTTT.

The CDR3 DNA reads TGTGCCAGCAGTGAAAGGGACGGGTTAGGCTACACCTTC. This codes for CASSERDGLGYTF. This sequence joins TRBV2 and TRBJ1-2; tentatively, D is TRBD1 (5 bases). This CDR3 contains 13 residues. The V gene's germline CDR1 is SNHLY and CDR2 FYNNEI. V lost 2 bases and J lost 8, with 12 bases in between.

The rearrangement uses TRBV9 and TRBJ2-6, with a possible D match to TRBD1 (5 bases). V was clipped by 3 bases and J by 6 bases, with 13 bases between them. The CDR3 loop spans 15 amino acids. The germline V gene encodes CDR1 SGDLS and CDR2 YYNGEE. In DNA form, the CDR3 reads TGTGCCAGCAGCGACAGGACCGCTGAGGCCAACGTCCTGACTTTC. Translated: CASSDRTAEANVLTF.

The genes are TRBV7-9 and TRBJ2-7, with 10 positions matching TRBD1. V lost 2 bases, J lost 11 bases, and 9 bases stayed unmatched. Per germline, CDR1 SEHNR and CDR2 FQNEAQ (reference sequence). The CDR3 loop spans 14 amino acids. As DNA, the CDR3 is TGTGCCAGCAGCTTACAGGGGACAGGGGCCCTAAAGTACTTC. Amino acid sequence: CASSLQGTGALKYF. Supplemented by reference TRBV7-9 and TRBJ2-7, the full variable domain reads DTGVSQNPRHKITKRGQNVTFRCDPISEHNRLYWYRQTLGQGPEFLTYFQNEAQLEKSRLLSDRFSAERPKGSFSTLEIQRTEQGDSAMYLCASSLQGTGALKYFGPGTRLTVT.

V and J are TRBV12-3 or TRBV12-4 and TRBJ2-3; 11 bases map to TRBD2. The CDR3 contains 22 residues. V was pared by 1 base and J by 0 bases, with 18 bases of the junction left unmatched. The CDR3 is CASSLERGSFTSGGGSTDTQYF. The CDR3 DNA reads TGTGCCAGCAGTTTAGAGCGGGGCTCCTTTACTAGCGGGGGCGGTAGCACAGATACGCAGTATTTT.

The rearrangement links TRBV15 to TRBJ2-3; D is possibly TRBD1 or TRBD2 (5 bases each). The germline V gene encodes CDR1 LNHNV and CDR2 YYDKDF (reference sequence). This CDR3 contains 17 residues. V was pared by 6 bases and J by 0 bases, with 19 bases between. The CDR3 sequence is CATSKRGLGGSTDTQYF. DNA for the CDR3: TGTGCCACCAGTAAGAGGGGATTGGGTGGAAGCACAGATACGCAGTATTTT.

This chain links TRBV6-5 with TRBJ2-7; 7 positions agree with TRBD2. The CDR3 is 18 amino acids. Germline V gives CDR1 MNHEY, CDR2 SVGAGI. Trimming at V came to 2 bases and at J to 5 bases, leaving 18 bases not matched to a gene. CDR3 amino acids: CASSYGSGGPGFGDEQYF. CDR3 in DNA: TGTGCCAGCAGTTACGGGTCGGGGGGACCTGGCTTCGGGGACGAGCAGTACTTC.

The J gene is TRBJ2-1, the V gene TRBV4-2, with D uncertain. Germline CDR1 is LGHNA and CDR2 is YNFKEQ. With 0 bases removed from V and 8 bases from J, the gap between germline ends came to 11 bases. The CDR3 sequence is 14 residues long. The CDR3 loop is CASSQEGRTDEQFF. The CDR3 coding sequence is TGTGCCAGCAGCCAAGAGGGCAGGACGGATGAGCAGTTCTTC.

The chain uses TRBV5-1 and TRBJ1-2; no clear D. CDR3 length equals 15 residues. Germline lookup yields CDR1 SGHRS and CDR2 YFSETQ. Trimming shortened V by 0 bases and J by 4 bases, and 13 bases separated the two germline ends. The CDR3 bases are TGCGCCAGCAGCTTGGCCAGATCGGAAGGCTATGGCTACACCTTC. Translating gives CASSLARSEGYGYTF.

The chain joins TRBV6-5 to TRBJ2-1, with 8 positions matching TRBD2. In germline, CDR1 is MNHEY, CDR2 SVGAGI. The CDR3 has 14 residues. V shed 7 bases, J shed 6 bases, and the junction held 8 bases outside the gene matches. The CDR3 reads CASTRAGGGNEQFF. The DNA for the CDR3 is TGTGCCAGCACCCGGGCGGGGGGAGGCAATGAGCAGTTCTTC.

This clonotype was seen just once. CDR3 coding DNA: TGTGCCAGCAGTCAGACAGGAGGGTATCAACAGCCCCAGCATTTT. Translating it yields CASSQTGGYQQPQHF. This rearrangement joins TRBV6-5 to TRBJ1-5; maybe TRBD1 (6 bases). V was pared by 5 bases and J by 7 bases, with 18 bases between. The CDR3 is 15 residues long. Germline CDR1 MNHEY, CDR2 SVGAGI.

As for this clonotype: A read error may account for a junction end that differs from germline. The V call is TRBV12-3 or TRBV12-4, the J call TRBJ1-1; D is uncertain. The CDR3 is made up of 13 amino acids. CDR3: CASRIQGNSEAFF. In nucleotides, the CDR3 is TGTGCCAGCAGAATACAAGGGAACTCTGAAGCTTTCTTT.

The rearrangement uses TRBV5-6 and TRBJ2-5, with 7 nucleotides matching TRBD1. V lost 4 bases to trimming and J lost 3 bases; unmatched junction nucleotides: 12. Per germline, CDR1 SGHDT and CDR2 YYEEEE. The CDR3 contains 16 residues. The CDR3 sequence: CASSPYPGTAKETQYF. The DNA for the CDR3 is TGTGCCAGCAGCCCCTATCCCGGGACAGCTAAAGAGACCCAGTACTTC.

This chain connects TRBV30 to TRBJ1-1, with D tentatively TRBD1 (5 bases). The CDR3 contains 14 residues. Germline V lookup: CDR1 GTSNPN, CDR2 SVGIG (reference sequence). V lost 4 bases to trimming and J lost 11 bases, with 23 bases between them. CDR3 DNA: TGTGCCTGGATGAGGGGCGCCGAGGCAGGAACGGCTTTCTTT. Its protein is CAWMRGAEAGTAFF.

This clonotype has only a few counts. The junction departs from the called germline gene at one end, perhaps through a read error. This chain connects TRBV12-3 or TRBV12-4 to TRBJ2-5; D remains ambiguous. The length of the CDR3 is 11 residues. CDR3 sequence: CASSLVETQYF. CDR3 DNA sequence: TGTGCCAGCAGCTTAGTGGAGACCCAGTACTTC.

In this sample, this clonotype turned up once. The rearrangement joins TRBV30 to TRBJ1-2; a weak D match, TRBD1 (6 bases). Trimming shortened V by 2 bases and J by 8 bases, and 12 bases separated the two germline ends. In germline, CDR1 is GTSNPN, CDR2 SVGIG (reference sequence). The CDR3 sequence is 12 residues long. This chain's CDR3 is CAWSSQGVGYTF. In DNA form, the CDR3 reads TGTGCCTGGAGTTCACAGGGTGTGGGCTACACCTTC.

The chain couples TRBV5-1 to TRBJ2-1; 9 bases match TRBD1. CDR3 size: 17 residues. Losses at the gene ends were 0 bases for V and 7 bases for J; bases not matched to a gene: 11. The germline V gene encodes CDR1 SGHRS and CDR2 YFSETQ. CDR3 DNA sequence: TGCGCCAGCAGCTTGGATAGGCAAGACAGGGGGAAGAATGAGCAGTTCTTC. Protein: CASSLDRQDRGKNEQFF.

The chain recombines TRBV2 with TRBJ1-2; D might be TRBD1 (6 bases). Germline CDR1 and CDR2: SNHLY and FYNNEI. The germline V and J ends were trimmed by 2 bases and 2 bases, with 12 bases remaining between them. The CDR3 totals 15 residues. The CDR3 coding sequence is TGTGCCAGCAGTGAACGGGGGGCCCGCAACTATGGCTACACCTTC. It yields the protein CASSERGARNYGYTF. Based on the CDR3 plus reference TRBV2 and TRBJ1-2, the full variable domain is EPEVTQTPSHQVTQMGQEVILRCVPISNHLYFYWYRQILGQKVEFLVSFYNNEISEKSEIFDDQFSVERPDGSNFTLKIRSTKLEDSAMYFCASSERGARNYGYTFGSGTRLTVV.